This TCR beta chain is drawn from a study of blood T cells in healthy people across ages. Overall study results and limits: Diversity estimates drawn from one million T cells were deemed underestimates. Researchers report that TCR beta diversity correlated strongly with naive T cell percentage. Fewer expanded clones and more diversity marked long-lived versus aged donors.

Primed by a sample-barcoded 5' primer and a J-beta primer mix, a second PCR proceeded for about 7 to 11 cycles. TCRdb used MiXCR to reprocess the 5' RACE reads, holding one entry per CDR3 protein. The sample carries 850,000 to 1,000,000 distinct CDR3 sequences, roughly 51% recorded once. As to this clonotype: Its antigen remains unidentified.

The study isolated at least 6.5 million PBMCs from each sample. This clonotype was sampled from a woman in her fifties or sixties in good health. The sample was blood.

The CDR3 reads CASSLEGRSFFSPLHF. The DNA of the CDR3 is TGTGCCAGCAGTTTGGAAGGCAGAAGCTTTTTTTCACCCCTCCACTTT. The chain carries TRBV27 and TRBJ1-6, with D unclear. Germline V gives CDR1 MNHEY, CDR2 SMNVEV (reference sequence). The length of the CDR3 is 16 residues. V lost 3 bases to trimming and J lost 9 bases, with 18 bases between them.